The 22 T cell receptor beta chains reported below all come from one sample, sequenced in a study of response to subunit inactivated influenza vaccine. TCRdb re-called the RT-PCR reads through MiXCR, storing one row per CDR3 protein. The sample consists of more than 700,000 distinct CDR3 sequences, 21% of them appearing once. Sequencing was performed on PBMCs from blood, taken more than 4 days after vaccination. Receptors were obtained from a man in his fifties who received an inactivated influenza vaccine.

CDR3 amino acids: CASSEWAGRPETQYF. CDR3 sequence (DNA): TGTGCCAGCAGCGAGTGGGCAGGCCGCCCCGAGACCCAGTACTTC. The chain recombines TRBV28 with TRBJ2-5, with unresolved D. The CDR3 runs 15 residues. V lost 6 bases and J 5 bases, leaving 19 bases between the germline ends. Germline V gives CDR1 MDHEN, CDR2 SYDVKM.

The chain links TRBV20-1 to TRBJ2-1; 8 bases line up with TRBD1. This CDR3 contains 14 residues. The germline V gene has CDR1 DFQATT and CDR2 SNEGSKA (reference sequence). For the CDR3, the DNA is TGCAGGCCTAAACCGGGACAGGCTAAAGATGAGCAGTTCTTC. As protein: CRPKPGQAKDEQFF.

This clonotype was detected a few times. The chain links TRBV5-6 to TRBJ1-1; tentatively, D is TRBD1 (6 bases). CDR3 length: 15 residues. Between the trimmed V and J ends, which lost 4 bases and 0 bases, there was a span of 13 bases. The germline V gene encodes CDR1 SGHDT and CDR2 YYEEEE. The CDR3 region is CASSPTGQMNTEAFF. In nucleotides, the CDR3 is TGTGCCAGCAGCCCCACAGGGCAGATGAACACTGAAGCTTTCTTT.

In its sample, this clonotype was seen a few times. V is TRBV5-1 and J is TRBJ1-6; no firm D call. There are 15 residues in the CDR3. Trimming cost V 0 bases and J 7 bases, with 11 bases left between them. Germline values: CDR1 SGHRS, CDR2 YFSETQ. The CDR3 loop reads CASSLELAGNSPLHF. DNA of the CDR3: TGCGCCAGCAGCTTGGAGCTGGCGGGGAATTCACCCCTCCACTTT.

CDR3 region: CSSTSGSYNEQFF. For the CDR3, the DNA is TGCAGTTCTACTAGTGGTTCCTACAATGAGCAGTTCTTC. The gene calls are TRBV20-1 and TRBJ2-1; D is perhaps TRBD2 (5 bases). V was shortened by 8 bases and J by 1 base, with 12 bases between the two germline ends. The germline gives CDR1 DFQATT, CDR2 SNEGSKA (reference sequence). CDR3 length: 13 amino acids.

The chain carries TRBV5-5 and TRBJ2-1; 12 nucleotides line up with TRBD2. Germline V lookup: CDR1 SGHKS, CDR2 YYEKEE (reference sequence). J was trimmed by 6 bases and V by 0 bases; bases with no gene match: 10. This CDR3 comprises 18 residues. The CDR3 spells CASSLVTSGSGTGNEQFF. In DNA, the CDR3 is TGTGCCAGCAGCTTGGTGACTAGCGGGAGCGGAACAGGCAATGAGCAGTTCTTC.

This sequence joins TRBV7-2 and TRBJ2-1; 10 nucleotides line up with TRBD1. Germline V gives CDR1 SGHTA, CDR2 FQGNSA. J gave up 3 bases and V 4 bases, and 6 bases lay outside the gene matches. The CDR3 loop spans 16 amino acids. The CDR3 region has the DNA TGTGCCAGCAGCTCCTTGGGACAGGGGCTCTACAATGAGCAGTTCTTC. Its translation is CASSSLGQGLYNEQFF.

This clonotype showed up just a few times. The chain links TRBV6-2 or TRBV6-3 to TRBJ2-1; D gene unclear. This CDR3 contains 14 residues. Between the trimmed V and J ends, which lost 8 bases and 0 bases, there was a span of 11 bases. Germline lookup yields CDR1 MNHEY and CDR2 SVGEGT. The DNA for the CDR3 is TGTGCCAGCCAGGACCTAGGCTCCTACAATGAGCAGTTCTTC. Amino acid sequence: CASQDLGSYNEQFF.

The gene calls are TRBV11-2 and TRBJ2-1; D gene uncertain. V was pared by 0 bases and J by 2 bases, with 8 bases between. Germline V CDR1 and CDR2: SGHAT, FQNNGV. This CDR3 comprises 15 residues. The CDR3 region has the DNA TGTGCCAGCAGCTTAGAAGGGAACCCCTACAATGAGCAGTTCTTC. This sequence encodes CASSLEGNPYNEQFF. Drawing the rest from reference TRBV11-2 and TRBJ2-1, the complete variable domain is EAGVAQSPRYKIIEKRQSVAFWCNPISGHATLYWYQQILGQGPKLLIQFQNNGVVDDSQLPKDRFSAERLKGVDSTLKIQPAKLEDSAVYLCASSLEGNPYNEQFFGPGTRLTVL.

The chain employs TRBV29-1 and TRBJ2-3; 12 bases fit TRBD1. The junction had 10 bases not matched to a gene; V was cut back by 1 base and J by 5 bases. Germline CDR1 is SQVTM and CDR2 is ANQGSEA. The CDR3 has 17 residues. CDR3 nucleotide sequence: TGCAGCGTTGAAGCCCACCGGGACAGGGGGCTCTTAGATACGCAGTATTTT. This gives the protein CSVEAHRDRGLLDTQYF.

This clonotype has a handful of counts. The CDR3 sequence: CASSHPTQMQYF. CDR3 DNA sequence: TGTGCCAGCAGCCACCCGACGCAAATGCAGTATTTT. This rearrangement joins TRBV7-8 to TRBJ2-3; D is unclear. The V and J ends lost 5 bases and 11 bases respectively, with 14 bases between them. Germline V gives CDR1 SGHVS, CDR2 FQNEAQ. The CDR3 totals 12 residues.

The rearrangement joins TRBV2 to TRBJ2-2; 10 nucleotides match TRBD2. Losses at the gene ends were 6 bases for V and 7 bases for J; bases not matched to a gene: 8. CDR1 and CDR2 from the germline V gene are SNHLY and FYNNEI. The length of the CDR3 is 15 residues. CDR3 DNA: TGTGCCAGCAGAGCCGGGACTAGCGTCTACGGGGAGCTGTTTTTT. Encoded protein: CASRAGTSVYGELFF.

Notes on this clonotype: The junction differs from germline at one of its ends, possibly a read error. The chain has TRBV6-1 and TRBJ1-2, with D perhaps matching TRBD1 (6 bases). Looked up from germline, CDR1 is MNHNS and CDR2 is SASEGT. The CDR3 sequence is 13 residues long. In nucleotides, the CDR3 is TGTGCCGGCAGGGGAAACGTTTTTTTGGGCTACACCTTC. Translation: CAGRGNVFLGYTF.

This clonotype was picked up one time. The chain links TRBV5-4 to TRBJ2-4; unclear D gene. In germline, CDR1 is SGHNT, CDR2 YYREEE (reference sequence). V was trimmed by 1 base and J by 10 bases, leaving 15 bases between them. The CDR3 has 14 amino acids. The CDR3: CASSLYGSPVIQYF. The CDR3 DNA follows: TGTGCCAGCAGCTTGTACGGTTCACCGGTTATTCAGTACTTC.

This clonotype occurred a few times. DNA for the CDR3: TGTGCCAGTAGTAAAATGGATACAGATACGCAGTATTTT. Protein sequence: CASSKMDTDTQYF. The chain uses TRBV19 and TRBJ2-3; D unclear. The CDR3 totals 13 residues. In germline, CDR1 is LNHDA, CDR2 SQIVND (reference sequence). Deletions cut 4 bases from V and 3 bases from J, with 8 bases between.

This rearrangement joins TRBV6-1 to TRBJ2-1; 9 bases agree with TRBD1. Germline CDR1 MNHNS, CDR2 SASEGT. CDR3 length: 14 amino acids. The junction had 7 bases not matched to a gene; V was cut back by 6 bases and J by 7 bases. Written as DNA, the CDR3 is TGTGCCAGCAGGCGGGACAGGGTCTATAATGAGCAGTTCTTC. The encoded protein is CASRRDRVYNEQFF.

The chain recombines TRBV3-1 with TRBJ2-2; TRBD2 matches at 12 bases. This CDR3 has 15 residues. The germline CDR1 and CDR2 sequences are LGHDT and YNNKEL (reference sequence). The trim removed 4 bases at V and 7 bases at J, leaving 4 bases unmatched. DNA of the CDR3: TGTGCCAGCAGCCCTTCTAGCGGGAGGGGCGGGGAGCTGTTTTTT. Translated, it gives CASSPSSGRGGELFF.

The chain combines TRBV2 with TRBJ2-7; no firm D call. Germline CDR1 SNHLY, CDR2 FYNNEI. CDR3 length: 13 amino acids. V was trimmed by 10 bases and J by 0 bases, leaving 13 bases between them. CDR3 amino acids: CAIFSSISYEQYF. The CDR3 DNA follows: TGTGCCATTTTTAGCAGCATCTCCTACGAGCAGTACTTC.

The chain has TRBV24-1 and TRBJ2-1; D may correspond to TRBD1 or TRBD2 (5 bases each). This CDR3 spans 15 amino acids. V was clipped by 1 base and J by 7 bases, with 13 bases between them. Germline CDR1 and CDR2: KGHDR and SFDVKD. The CDR3 DNA sequence: TGTGCCACCAGTGATTTTCCGAGGGGTGGTAATGAGCAGTTCTTC. The encoded protein is CATSDFPRGGNEQFF.

The table lists this clonotype with many counts. The chain uses TRBV20-1 and TRBJ2-1; 9 nucleotides line up with TRBD2. Trimming took 5 bases from V and 4 from J; bases not matched to a gene: 6. This CDR3 has 14 amino acids. Germline V CDR1 and CDR2: DFQATT, SNEGSKA (reference sequence). This chain's CDR3 is CSAYSGREYNEQFF. DNA for the CDR3: TGCAGTGCTTATAGCGGGAGAGAATACAATGAGCAGTTCTTC.

This clonotype was picked up a small number of times. J is TRBJ2-3 and V is TRBV3-1, with D perhaps TRBD1 (5 bases). Germline V gives CDR1 LGHDT, CDR2 YNNKEL (reference sequence). This CDR3 comprises 16 residues. Between the trimmed V and J ends, which lost 2 bases and 2 bases, there was a span of 14 bases. In DNA form, the CDR3 reads TGTGCCAGCAGCCAACGGATGGACATCCTCACAGATACGCAGTATTTT. Amino acid sequence: CASSQRMDILTDTQYF.

J is TRBJ2-5 and V is TRBV7-9; D is possibly TRBD2 (5 bases). Per the germline V gene, CDR1 is SEHNR and CDR2 is FQNEAQ (reference sequence). This CDR3 region has 16 residues. Trimming removed 5 bases from V and 5 bases from J, with 21 bases in between. The CDR3 nucleotides read TGTGCCAGCAGCGGTACCCAGCGGCGGCCGGGTGAGACCCAGTACTTC. Its translation: CASSGTQRRPGETQYF.